This T cell receptor (beta chain) originates from a study of beta chain features in type 1 diabetes. Researchers reported sorting CD4+ naive, central memory, regulatory and stem cell-like memory cells via CD45RO/CCR7/CD25/CD127/CD95/CD27. Study-wide points: More deletions and fewer insertions at VDJ junctions were seen in type 1 diabetes patients. Among all four CD4+ subsets, Type 1 diabetes patients had TCRB CDR3s that were moderately but significantly shorter.

Every isolated RNA sample was fully reverse transcribed, so sequencing captured expressed TCRB transcripts. Only in-frame clones appear in the TCRdb table, and some are missing; sequencing was by immunoSEQ multiplex PCR. This repertoire shows around 130,000 clones, 9% found once; its top ten account for 0.6% to 0.9%. A note on this clone: Its antigen is unidentified.

The junction had 6 bases not matched to a gene; V was cut back by 9 bases and J by 4 bases. Per germline, CDR1 SNHLY and CDR2 FYNNEI. There are 14 residues in the CDR3. The chain joins TRBV2 to TRBJ2-3, with 11 bases identical to TRBD1. Material for sequencing was central memory CD4+ T cells from blood. The receptor was isolated from a man in his thirties or forties with type 1 diabetes. The DNA of the CDR3 is TGTGCCAGTGAGTTGGGACAGGGGGCAGATACGCAGTATTTT. Its translation is CASELGQGADTQYF.